This TCR beta chain is drawn from a study of shared clonotypes between healthy human individuals. General study results and limits: All-four-donor shared clonotypes had higher generation probabilities than non-shared clonotypes did.

CDR1 is SEHNR, CDR2 FQNEAQ, per germline (reference sequence). There are 15 residues in the CDR3. Trimming removed 2 bases from V and 0 bases from J; junction bases left unmatched: 3. Only one count was recorded for this clone. Its antigen is not identified. Terminally differentiated effector memory CD45RA+ cells were left out of the naive CD8 fraction, which was CD45RO-negative and positively selected for CCR7. Using immunoSEQ multiplex PCR, the repertoire was profiled, and TCRdb retains in-frame clones only, with some absent. The profile shows hundreds of thousands of clones, 85% to 95% of them singletons.

The sample was naive CD8+ T cells sorted from blood. This TCR derives from a woman aged 25-40 years in good health. The V and J genes are TRBV7-9 and TRBJ2-7; 8 bases are shared with TRBD2. CDR3 residues: CASSLRSGSSYEQYF. In DNA, the CDR3 is TGTGCCAGCAGCTTACGAAGCGGGAGCTCCTACGAGCAGTACTTC.